These T cell receptor beta chains were read from a single sample in a study of shared clonotypes between healthy human individuals. The method was immunoSEQ multiplex PCR; TCRdb's version includes in-frame clones alone and lacks a portion of them. Altogether millions of clones are present, 85% to 95% being singletons, with the ten largest covering around 0.13%. The material sequenced was naive CD4+ T cells sorted from blood. These receptors originate from a man aged 18-30 years in good health. CDR3s leave out the opening cysteine and the closing phenylalanine or tryptophan. A D gene is named only where the DNA matches it firmly. Clone size, where shown, is once, few, many, or a class for clones that have expanded.

clone size	D gene	V gene	CDR3 protein
-	-	TRBV6-5	ASSRSSPSYEQY
-	TRBD2	TRBV29-1	SVVRSRGEPPQY
-	-	TRBV5-1	ASSLQDNSPLH
-	-	TRBV19	ASSVATNEKLF
-	-	TRBV19	ASSMLNQPQH
-	-	TRBV9	ASSATIQGGGEQY
-	-	TRBV5-6	ASSLGLKNSPLH
-	TRBD2	TRBV29-1	SVGGGYYEQY
-	-	TRBV28	ASSSSGAGNYGYT
-	TRBD1	TRBV2	ASRGGQVGAIQY
-	-	TRBV5-1	ASRRNGAYEQY
-	-	TRBV21-1	ASSNRDPLTKRTNEKLF
-	-	TRBV30	AWSVQPNNEQF
-	TRBD1	TRBV11-3	ASSKRDSNEQF
once	TRBD1	TRBV5-8	ASSLGGQYSSYEQY
-	TRBD1	TRBV18	ASSPGQDVKLF
-	-	TRBV30	AWSLGVSEQY
once	-	TRBV27	ASSPIRPPRADTQY
-	-	TRBV30	AWSASYNEQF
-	-	TRBV2	ASNQEVTDTQY